What follows is one T cell receptor (beta chain) and its context. These data come from a study of blood T cell repertoires in COVID-19. CDR1 LGHDT and CDR2 YNNKEL come from the germline V gene (reference sequence). The CDR3 runs to 17 residues. V lost 1 base to trimming and J lost 7 bases; unmatched junction nucleotides: 10. As handled by the study authors: Reference gene primer amplification in the assay estimated nucleated cell counts. Measured with immunoSEQ multiplex PCR; TCRdb has only the in-frame clones, and not every one. The D gene and trimming were derived from the DNA, and the V and J assignments and clone size from that table. The sample yields roughly 270,000 clones, approximately 85% seen once.

V and J are TRBV3-1 (or the pseudogene TRBV3-2) and TRBJ2-1, with 10 positions matching TRBD2. What was sequenced was peripheral blood. The TCR was taken from a man in his fifties with active or convalescent COVID-19. The CDR3 region has the DNA TGTGCCAGCAGCCAAGGGAGGGCGCGAGCGGGGGGGAATGAGCAGTTCTTC. This encodes CASSQGRARAGGNEQFF.